The 32 T cell receptor beta chains reported below all come from one sample, sequenced in a study of identical twins. TCRdb reprocessed the 5' RACE reads with MiXCR, giving one entry per CDR3 protein. The sample carries some 760,000 distinct CDR3 sequences, 18% recorded once. This sample also appeared in a second study, on T cells expressing NK-cell markers.

Material: PBMCs. The receptor source for this set is a woman between 18 and 30 years old in good health.

This clonotype was found once. The chain has TRBV6-5 and TRBJ2-1; perhaps TRBD2 as D (5 bases). Trimming stripped 0 bases from V and 8 bases from J, with 14 bases between. Looked up from germline, CDR1 is MNHEY and CDR2 is SVGAGI. The CDR3 runs 15 residues. The CDR3 spells CASSYSPGSNYEQFF. The CDR3 region has the DNA TGTGCCAGCAGTTACTCGCCTGGGAGTAACTATGAGCAGTTCTTC.

This clonotype was counted between two and nine times. V usage is TRBV27 and J usage is TRBJ1-6; TRBD1 matches at 8 bases. Germline V gene data show CDR1 as MNHEY and CDR2 as SMNVEV (reference sequence). This CDR3 has 15 residues. V shed 4 bases, J shed 10 bases, and the junction held 9 bases outside the gene matches. CDR3 in DNA: TGTGCCAGCAGTTCCTACCTGACAGGGGACTCACCCCTCCACTTT. Translated, it gives CASSSYLTGDSPLHF.

This rearrangement joins TRBV20-1 to TRBJ2-5; D is unclear. CDR1 is DFQATT, CDR2 SNEGSKA, per germline (reference sequence). V was clipped by 3 bases and J by 4 bases, with 12 bases between them. This CDR3 has 13 residues. The CDR3 protein is CSASSRGGETQYF. CDR3 in DNA: TGCAGTGCTAGCTCCCGCGGTGGAGAGACCCAGTACTTC.

This sequence joins TRBV12-3 or TRBV12-4 and TRBJ2-7; TRBD1 matches at 8 bases. V gave up 5 bases and J gave up 6 bases; unmatched junction bases: 15. The CDR3 has 16 amino acids. The DNA for the CDR3 is TGTGCCAGCAGTCAACGGAGACAGGGGCTGGGTCGCGAGCAGTACTTC. It translates to CASSQRRQGLGREQYF.

This clonotype was recorded at least ten times. The V gene is TRBV12-3 or TRBV12-4, the J gene TRBJ2-1; D is unclear. This CDR3 spans 14 amino acids. The V end was cut by 6 bases, the J end by 8 bases, with 17 bases between. Here the CDR3 reads CASRRAGSYDEQFF. The CDR3 DNA reads TGTGCCAGCAGGAGAGCCGGGTCGTACGATGAGCAGTTCTTC.

This clonotype was seen repeatedly, ten times or more. V and J are TRBV20-1 and TRBJ2-5; 12 nucleotides line up with TRBD2. This CDR3 contains 15 residues. The germline V gene has CDR1 DFQATT and CDR2 SNEGSKA (reference sequence). With V trimmed by 2 bases and J by 0 bases, 1 base remained unmatched. The CDR3 region is CSARRTSGDQETQYF. CDR3 in DNA: TGCAGTGCTAGAAGGACTAGCGGGGACCAAGAGACCCAGTACTTC.

The chain carries TRBV20-1 and TRBJ2-5; 9 bases are a match to TRBD2. This CDR3 is built from 13 residues. J gave up 5 bases and V 6 bases, and 7 bases lay outside the gene matches. Per germline, CDR1 DFQATT and CDR2 SNEGSKA (reference sequence). For the CDR3, the DNA is TGCAGTGCCCCGGACAGCGGGGGGGAGACCCAGTACTTC. Translation gives CSAPDSGGETQYF.

This clonotype was detected a few times. The chain uses TRBV20-1 and TRBJ1-1; TRBD1 aligns across 9 bases. The CDR3 spans 14 residues. The germline gives CDR1 DFQATT, CDR2 SNEGSKA (reference sequence). J gave up 5 bases and V 5 bases, and 9 bases lay outside the gene matches. The CDR3 DNA reads as TGCAGTGCTGGAGGTACAGGGGGCGTTACTGAAGCTTTCTTT. It codes for CSAGGTGGVTEAFF.

This clonotype was picked up a small number of times. The rearrangement links TRBV29-1 to TRBJ1-2; possible D gene TRBD1, 6 bases. Germline CDR1 reads SQVTM; CDR2 reads ANQGSEA. This CDR3 is 11 amino acids long. V lost 6 bases and J 7 bases, leaving 12 bases between the germline ends. CDR3: CSVVQGSGYTF. CDR3 DNA: TGCAGCGTAGTACAGGGTAGTGGCTACACCTTC. The variable domain in full, completed from reference TRBV29-1 and TRBJ1-2, reads SAVISQKPSRDICQRGTSLTIQCQVDSQVTMMFWYRQQPGQSLTLIATANQGSEATYESGFVIDKFPISRPNLTFSTLTVSNMSPEDSSIYLCSVVQGSGYTFGSGTRLTVV.

V usage is TRBV6-5 and J usage is TRBJ2-5; D gene uncertain. This CDR3 has 16 residues. Germline CDR1 reads MNHEY; CDR2 reads SVGAGI. V was cut by 1 base and J by 1 base, with 13 bases left in between. The CDR3 spells CASSYFSRRTQETQYF. The CDR3 bases are TGTGCCAGCAGTTACTTCTCTAGACGGACCCAAGAGACCCAGTACTTC.

There are a few counts of this clonotype. The genes are TRBV10-3 and TRBJ2-6; D gene unclear. Germline V gene data show CDR1 as ENHRY and CDR2 as SYGVKD. CDR3 length: 14 residues. V was cut by 3 bases and J by 2 bases, with 5 bases left in between. The CDR3 protein is CAISDATGANVLTF. The DNA for the CDR3 is TGTGCCATCAGTGACGCGACTGGGGCCAACGTCCTGACTTTC.

This clonotype appeared many times. The chain carries TRBV20-1 and TRBJ1-5; D ambiguous. The CDR3 is made up of 14 amino acids. Between the trimmed V and J ends, which lost 1 base and 1 base, there was a span of 8 bases. CDR1 DFQATT and CDR2 SNEGSKA come from the germline V gene (reference sequence). In DNA, the CDR3 is TGCAGTGCTAGAGGAGGAGGGAGCAATCAGCCCCAGCATTTT. It specifies CSARGGGSNQPQHF.

This rearrangement joins TRBV20-1 to TRBJ2-3; 9 bases map to TRBD2. Germline V CDR1 and CDR2: DFQATT, SNEGSKA (reference sequence). Trimming took 7 bases from V and 0 from J; bases not matched to a gene: 2. The CDR3 is made up of 13 amino acids. For the CDR3, the DNA is TGCAGTGGCGGACTAGCGAGCACAGATACGCAGTATTTT. This encodes CSGGLASTDTQYF.

This clonotype was recorded many times. The gene calls are TRBV20-1 and TRBJ2-1; the match to TRBD1 covers 9 bases. In germline, CDR1 is DFQATT, CDR2 SNEGSKA (reference sequence). J gave up 4 bases and V 5 bases, and 6 bases lay outside the gene matches. The CDR3 runs 14 residues. The DNA of the CDR3 is TGCAGTGCTCCGGGACAGGGCAAATACAATGAGCAGTTCTTC. The encoded protein is CSAPGQGKYNEQFF.

This clonotype has more than one count but fewer than ten. CDR3 loop: CASSYRQGNTIYF. CDR3 DNA sequence: TGTGCCAGCAGTTATCGACAGGGCAACACCATATATTTT. The chain links TRBV6-5 to TRBJ1-3, with 7 nucleotides matching TRBD1. With V trimmed by 3 bases and J by 7 bases, 3 bases remained unmatched. CDR1 MNHEY and CDR2 SVGAGI come from the germline V gene. The length of the CDR3 is 13 residues.

This clonotype was seen only a few times. The chain joins TRBV6-6 to TRBJ2-7; D not certain. With 6 bases removed from V and 3 bases from J, the gap between germline ends came to 9 bases. CDR3 length equals 12 residues. Germline V gene data show CDR1 as MNHNY and CDR2 as SVGAGI (reference sequence). This CDR3 reads CASSPFRYEQYF. In DNA form, the CDR3 reads TGTGCCAGCAGCCCGTTTCGCTACGAGCAGTACTTC.

This chain uses TRBV3-1 with TRBJ2-3, with D tentatively TRBD2 (6 bases). Trimming pared 4 bases from V and 2 bases from J, leaving 19 bases between. This CDR3 has 17 residues. Germline assignment: CDR1 LGHDT and CDR2 YNNKEL (reference sequence). The CDR3 bases are TGTGCCAGCAGCCTGCAGCGGGCTGGAGAGAACACAGATACGCAGTATTTT. It encodes CASSLQRAGENTDTQYF.

The genes are TRBV18 and TRBJ2-1, with D unclear. This CDR3 comprises 15 residues. The V end lost 3 bases, the J end lost 0 bases, and 9 bases lay between the germline ends. CDR1 and CDR2 (germline): KGHSH, LQKENI. The CDR3, as DNA: TGTGCCAGCTCACCCGACGGGTTCTCCTACAATGAGCAGTTCTTC. It translates to CASSPDGFSYNEQFF.

The table lists this clonotype with a few counts. This sequence joins TRBV7-3 and TRBJ2-3; 8 nucleotides agree with TRBD2. This CDR3 has 15 residues. The V gene end was trimmed by 6 bases and the J gene end by 2 bases; junction bases not matched to a gene: 7. Germline V gene sequence: CDR1 SGHTA, CDR2 FQGTGA. The CDR3 DNA reads as TGTGCCAGCAGTCTTAGCGGGGAGGTCACAGATACGCAGTATTTT. Translated: CASSLSGEVTDTQYF.

This clonotype has a handful of counts. The chain is built from TRBV4-2 and TRBJ1-1, with D maybe TRBD1 (5 bases). CDR1 is LGHNA and CDR2 is YNFKEQ in the germline V gene. Deletions cut 0 bases from V and 5 bases from J, with 16 bases between. The CDR3 is 16 residues long. The CDR3 here is CASSQDLTELRTEAFF. Here the CDR3 DNA reads TGTGCCAGCAGCCAAGATCTGACAGAGCTTAGGACTGAAGCTTTCTTT.

This sequence joins TRBV27 and TRBJ2-3, with TRBD2 as a possible D gene (5 bases). The V gene lost 8 bases and the J gene lost 0 bases, with 15 bases spanning the gap. The germline V gene encodes CDR1 MNHEY and CDR2 SMNVEV (reference sequence). The CDR3 contains 15 residues. The CDR3 reads CASGYGLASTDTQYF. The CDR3 bases are TGTGCCAGCGGGTACGGACTCGCCAGCACAGATACGCAGTATTTT.

This clonotype was seen a few times. V gene TRBV25-1 combines with J gene TRBJ2-6, with D tentatively TRBD1 or TRBD2 (5 bases each). This CDR3 has 18 amino acids. The germline V gene encodes CDR1 MGHDK and CDR2 SYGVNS. Trimming pared 1 base from V and 0 bases from J, leaving 13 bases between. The CDR3 spells CASSELMGRGSGANVLTF. The DNA for the CDR3 is TGTGCCAGCAGTGAATTAATGGGACGGGGCTCTGGGGCCAACGTCCTGACTTTC.

This clonotype was counted between two and nine times. The V and J genes are TRBV5-1 and TRBJ2-3, with 10 bases identical to TRBD1. The CDR3 runs 17 residues. V gave up 2 bases and J gave up 2 bases; unmatched junction bases: 8. Looked up from germline, CDR1 is SGHRS and CDR2 is YFSETQ. CDR3 DNA: TGCGCCAGCAGCTTCTGGCCCGGGACAGGGGACACAGATACGCAGTATTTT. Its translation is CASSFWPGTGDTDTQYF.

The rearrangement joins TRBV13 to TRBJ2-7; D may be TRBD1 (5 bases). CDR1 is PRHDT and CDR2 is FYEKMQ in the germline V gene (reference sequence). This CDR3 is 13 amino acids long. Trimming took off 5 bases at V and 3 bases at J, with 11 bases between the two ends. CDR3 loop: CASSPRTYYEQYF. CDR3 coding DNA: TGTGCCAGCAGCCCACGGACATACTACGAGCAGTACTTC. Full variable domain (outside the CDR3, taken from reference TRBV13 and TRBJ2-7): AAGVIQSPRHLIKEKRETATLKCYPIPRHDTVYWYQQGPGQDPQFLISFYEKMQSDKGSIPDRFSAQQFSDYHSELNMSSLELGDSALYFCASSPRTYYEQYFGPGTRLTVT.

This clonotype has a handful of counts. The chain is built from TRBV6-5 and TRBJ2-1; D not resolved. CDR3 length: 13 amino acids. V dropped 2 bases and J dropped 4 bases, with 6 bases sitting between them. Germline loops: CDR1 MNHEY, CDR2 SVGAGI. CDR3 nucleotide sequence: TGTGCCAGCAGTTACGTGGCGTACAATGAGCAGTTCTTC. It is translated as CASSYVAYNEQFF.

V is TRBV20-1 and J is TRBJ1-5; no definite D call. CDR3 length: 13 residues. V lost 6 bases and J 5 bases, leaving 14 bases between the germline ends. The germline gives CDR1 DFQATT, CDR2 SNEGSKA (reference sequence). This CDR3 is CSANRAYYQPQHF. The DNA of the CDR3 is TGCAGTGCAAATCGGGCCTACTATCAGCCCCAGCATTTT.

CDR3 DNA: TGCAGTGCCATGGAAGGGACCCTAGCTAGCACAGATACGCAGTATTTT. As protein: CSAMEGTLASTDTQYF. The chain combines TRBV20-1 with TRBJ2-3; D tentatively fits TRBD1 or TRBD2 (5 bases each). V was clipped by 6 bases and J by 0 bases, with 19 bases between them. Germline V lookup: CDR1 DFQATT, CDR2 SNEGSKA (reference sequence). The CDR3 length is 16 residues.

A single count supports this clonotype. The chain joins TRBV4-2 to TRBJ2-3, with D possibly being TRBD1 (6 bases). V shed 7 bases and J shed 1 base, with 6 bases lying between them. The CDR3 loop spans 12 amino acids. Germline V lookup: CDR1 LGHNA, CDR2 YNFKEQ. The chain's CDR3 is CASKGGTDTQYF. The DNA for the CDR3 is TGTGCCAGCAAGGGGGGCACAGATACGCAGTATTTT.

This clonotype was counted between two and nine times. The chain uses TRBV5-1 and TRBJ2-3; 10 bases line up with TRBD2. CDR1 is SGHRS, CDR2 YFSETQ, per germline. The CDR3 has 15 amino acids. Losses at the gene ends were 1 base for V and 4 bases for J; bases not matched to a gene: 3. The chain's CDR3 is CASSLSGLAADTQYF. As DNA, the CDR3 is TGCGCCAGCAGCTTGAGTGGACTAGCGGCAGATACGCAGTATTTT.

The chain couples TRBV12-3 or TRBV12-4 to TRBJ2-1; 10 bases line up with TRBD2. This CDR3 spans 15 amino acids. Trimming cost V 5 bases and J 10 bases; bases outside gene matches: 11. CDR3: CASSPGLAFGGEQFF. CDR3 nucleotide sequence: TGTGCCAGCAGTCCGGGACTAGCGTTCGGGGGCGAGCAGTTCTTC.

This clonotype was seen a handful of times. The chain is built from TRBV12-3 or TRBV12-4 and TRBJ2-7, with D possibly being TRBD1 (6 bases). Trimming cost V 6 bases and J 4 bases, with 10 bases left between them. The CDR3 runs to 12 residues. The CDR3 region has the DNA TGTGCCAGCAGCGAACAGGGTTACGAGCAGTACTTC. Translation gives CASSEQGYEQYF.

This clonotype was picked up a small number of times. This rearrangement joins TRBV11-2 to TRBJ2-7; 8 positions match TRBD2. Germline lookup yields CDR1 SGHAT and CDR2 FQNNGV. With V trimmed by 5 bases and J by 0 bases, 6 bases remained unmatched. The CDR3 runs to 15 residues. DNA for the CDR3: TGTGCCAGCAGCAAAACGACTAGCGCCTCCTACGAGCAGTACTTC. Its translation is CASSKTTSASYEQYF.